These T cell receptor beta chains were read from a single sample in a study of response to subunit inactivated influenza vaccine. TCRdb reprocessed the RT-PCR reads via MiXCR and lists one record per CDR3 protein. The sample contains some 500,000 distinct CDR3 sequences, about an eighth of which appear only once. Sequences were derived from PBMCs from blood, sampled 45 days after vaccination. These receptors all stem from a man between 50 and 59 years old who received an inactivated influenza vaccine. Both conserved end residues are trimmed from each CDR3. Each record gives: CDR3 protein, clone size, J gene, V gene. Clone size is not always given. Where it is, it says once, few, many or a class for expanded clones.

CDR3aa: ATSAQRGEDTQY; abundance: few; j_gene: TRBJ2-3; v_gene: TRBV24-1
CDR3aa: ASSLTGLAANEQF; abundance: few; j_gene: TRBJ2-1; v_gene: TRBV5-4
CDR3aa: ASSHPLRGGGADTQY; abundance: few; j_gene: TRBJ2-3; v_gene: TRBV3-1
CDR3aa: ASSQDPQGNTEAF; abundance: many; j_gene: TRBJ1-1; v_gene: TRBV4-1
CDR3aa: ASKDDRSNEKLF; abundance: few; j_gene: TRBJ1-4; v_gene: TRBV6-1
CDR3aa: ASSPASTGFQPQH; abundance: few; j_gene: TRBJ1-5; v_gene: TRBV12-3/TRBV12-4
CDR3aa: ASSQDRRPNQPQH; abundance: NA; j_gene: TRBJ1-5; v_gene: TRBV4-3
CDR3aa: ASSPGQGSRETQY; abundance: few; j_gene: TRBJ2-5; v_gene: TRBV7-2
CDR3aa: ASSIDPGRQETQY; abundance: few; j_gene: TRBJ2-5; v_gene: TRBV9
CDR3aa: AISESPSNTEAF; abundance: NA; j_gene: TRBJ1-1; v_gene: TRBV10-3
CDR3aa: ASSSPLADTQY; abundance: few; j_gene: TRBJ2-3; v_gene: TRBV7-2
CDR3aa: SARLHSLVETQY; abundance: few; j_gene: TRBJ2-5; v_gene: TRBV20-1
CDR3aa: ASSFGGGAARDTQY; abundance: NA; j_gene: TRBJ2-3; v_gene: TRBV7-2
CDR3aa: SARALAGGDTQY; abundance: NA; j_gene: TRBJ2-3; v_gene: TRBV20-1
CDR3aa: ASSLAFDYGYT; abundance: few; j_gene: TRBJ1-2; v_gene: TRBV5-1
CDR3aa: ASSPRDGDTIY; abundance: many; j_gene: TRBJ1-3; v_gene: TRBV5-5
CDR3aa: SADLGWRGLKMQY; abundance: NA; j_gene: TRBJ2-7; v_gene: TRBV20-1
CDR3aa: SASMPRSGTTYEQY; abundance: NA; j_gene: TRBJ2-7; v_gene: TRBV20-1
CDR3aa: SARFDEQF; abundance: many; j_gene: TRBJ2-1; v_gene: TRBV20-1
CDR3aa: SASTGVTDTQY; abundance: many; j_gene: TRBJ2-3; v_gene: TRBV20-1
CDR3aa: ASSRDSRTGTGELF; abundance: NA; j_gene: TRBJ2-2; v_gene: TRBV2
CDR3aa: ASSSQSTFPRDTQY; abundance: few; j_gene: TRBJ2-3; v_gene: TRBV7-9
CDR3aa: ASSQPGQAEAF; abundance: few; j_gene: TRBJ1-1; v_gene: TRBV5-1
CDR3aa: SAPSQMGNQPQH; abundance: many; j_gene: TRBJ1-5; v_gene: TRBV20-1
CDR3aa: ANSRGHGYEHY; abundance: once; j_gene: TRBJ2-7; v_gene: TRBV28
CDR3aa: DSSIRLAGGMRDTQY; abundance: once; j_gene: TRBJ2-3; v_gene: TRBV7-2
CDR3aa: SLGRGALDTDTQY; abundance: many; j_gene: TRBJ2-3; v_gene: TRBV29-1
CDR3aa: ASSYGQGDQPQH; abundance: NA; j_gene: TRBJ1-5; v_gene: TRBV6-2/TRBV6-3
CDR3aa: ASSRPGQGSYEQY; abundance: NA; j_gene: TRBJ2-7; v_gene: TRBV4-1
CDR3aa: ASSASSRKATQY; abundance: few; j_gene: TRBJ2-3; v_gene: TRBV7-2
CDR3aa: SARDTGEETQY; abundance: NA; j_gene: TRBJ2-5; v_gene: TRBV20-1
CDR3aa: ASSNWVRGLLSTDTQY; abundance: NA; j_gene: TRBJ2-3; v_gene: TRBV21-1
CDR3aa: ASSLAPRTEQY; abundance: few; j_gene: TRBJ2-7; v_gene: TRBV7-2
CDR3aa: ASSLGMSGPLTDTQY; abundance: few; j_gene: TRBJ2-3; v_gene: TRBV28
CDR3aa: ASSHTGTSSYEQY; abundance: NA; j_gene: TRBJ2-7; v_gene: TRBV12-3/TRBV12-4
CDR3aa: ASILRVVGTEAF; abundance: NA; j_gene: TRBJ1-1; v_gene: TRBV5-6
CDR3aa: ASSSRLRENTGELF; abundance: NA; j_gene: TRBJ2-2; v_gene: TRBV9
CDR3aa: SARDGGKGQVSSYEQY; abundance: few; j_gene: TRBJ2-7; v_gene: TRBV20-1
CDR3aa: ASSQALAGVQTQY; abundance: NA; j_gene: TRBJ2-5; v_gene: TRBV3-1
CDR3aa: ASAPPGVLAGVEQY; abundance: few; j_gene: TRBJ2-7; v_gene: TRBV6-1